The 29 T cell receptor delta chains below were found in one sample sequenced in a study of gamma-delta chains in newborns, infants, children. TCRdb made new clone calls on the reads using CATT. The table includes roughly 5,100 delta-chain clones, about 38% detected once. The sequenced sample was blood. These receptors originate from a child who received the measles vaccine.

There are a few counts of this clone. The chain uses TRDV3 and TRDJ1; 7 bases are a match to TRDD3. J lost 0 bases, V lost 3 bases, and 28 bases had no gene match. In germline, CDR1 is TVYSNPD, CDR2 GDNSRS (reference sequence). The CDR3 is made up of 21 amino acids. Here the CDR3 reads CALESLRTGEWSVEYTDKLIF. The CDR3, as DNA: TGTGCCTTAGAGTCGCTACGCACTGGGGAGTGGTCGGTCGAATACACCGATAAACTCATCTTT.

This clone came up a few times. The CDR3, as DNA: TGTGCTCTTGGGGAATGGGGCGGCTTCCGTGAAAAACTCATCTTT. Translation gives CALGEWGGFREKLIF. The chain uses TRDV1 and TRDJ1; D could derive from TRDD2 or TRDD3 (5 bases each). The length of the CDR3 is 15 residues. The V gene lost 2 bases and the J gene lost 8 bases, with 18 bases spanning the gap. Germline CDR1 TSWWSYY, CDR2 QGS.

This clone has more than one count but fewer than ten. Given a far larger clone just one base away, this is likely a sequencing read error. The chain uses TRDV1 and TRDJ1; TRDD2 might be the D (6 bases). CDR1 TSWWSYY and CDR2 QGS come from the germline V gene. This CDR3 comprises 17 residues. Trimming left V 3 bases short and J 0 bases short, with 17 bases between. The chain's CDR3 is CALGDSSSFDDTDKLIF. DNA for the CDR3: TGTGCTCTTGGGGATTCTTCCTCCTTTGACGACACCGATAAACTCATCTTT.

The chain employs TRDV1 and TRDJ1, with 10 positions matching TRDD3. The junction had 42 bases not matched to a gene; V was cut back by 5 bases and J by 0 bases. The CDR3 covers 28 residues. CDR1 and CDR2 from the germline V gene are TSWWSYY and QGS. The CDR3: CALGFTGPFPGFPRGVGTGGFNTDKLIF. CDR3 in DNA: TGTGCTCTTGGGTTCACAGGCCCTTTCCCCGGATTTCCTAGAGGGGTCGGGACTGGGGGATTCAACACCGATAAACTCATCTTT.

This clone has more than one count but fewer than ten. The chain uses TRDV1 and TRDJ1, with 7 bases identical to TRDD3. The CDR3 has 20 residues. The V gene's germline CDR1 is TSWWSYY and CDR2 QGS. The V and J ends lost 0 bases and 10 bases, in that order; junction bases with no gene match: 26. The CDR3 nucleotides are TGTGCTCTTGGGGAACTAAGAGGGCCTCCCCCGTACTGGGGACTTGCCCCACTCATCTTT. It yields the protein CALGELRGPPPYWGLAPLIF.

This chain uses TRDV1 with TRDJ1, with TRDD3 matching 13 bases. J was trimmed by 0 bases and V by 4 bases; bases with no gene match: 29. Germline CDR1 is TSWWSYY and CDR2 is QGS. CDR3 length equals 25 residues. DNA for the CDR3: TGTGCTCTTGGGGGCCCCCGGCCTTCGTCATCCTTTACTGGGGGATACGCTCCGTACACCGATAAACTCATCTTT. It translates to CALGGPRPSSSFTGGYAPYTDKLIF.

This clone is classed as hyperexpanded (1% or more). At the DNA level, this CDR3 is encoded by other sequences in the same sample as well. The rearrangement joins TRDV3 to TRDJ1; TRDD3 agrees at 9 bases. Per the germline V gene, CDR1 is TVYSNPD and CDR2 is GDNSRS (reference sequence). The CDR3 length is 14 residues. V gave up 2 bases and J gave up 1 base; unmatched junction bases: 5. The DNA of the CDR3 is TGTGCCTTTTCACTGGGGGAGACCACCGATAAACTCATCTTT. It codes for CAFSLGETTDKLIF.

Remarks on this clone: One junction end does not reproduce the germline sequence, and a read error may be involved. The chain employs TRDV1 and TRDJ1, with TRDD3 identical over 8 bases. This CDR3 is 20 amino acids long. Germline assignment: CDR1 TSWWSYY and CDR2 QGS. CDR3 sequence reads: CALGEPAATGGMLHTDKLIF. CDR3 DNA: TGTGCCCTTGGGGAACCGGCCGCCACTGGGGGGATGCTCCACACCGATAAACTCATCTTT.

The V gene is TRDV1, the J gene TRDJ1, with 13 bases matching TRDD3. Germline V CDR1 and CDR2: TSWWSYY, QGS. This CDR3 has 18 residues. Germline trimming cut 4 bases from V and 5 bases from J; bases unmatched to any gene: 13. The CDR3 DNA reads TGTGCTCTTGGGGGTCCTCACTCCCAACTGGGGGATACGGATAAACTCATCTTT. It yields the protein CALGGPHSQLGDTDKLIF.

This chain joins TRDV3 and TRDJ1; D is ambiguous. V was shortened by 0 bases and J by 11 bases, with 13 bases between the two germline ends. The CDR3 has 11 residues. The V gene's germline CDR1 is TVYSNPD and CDR2 GDNSRS (reference sequence). The CDR3, as DNA: TGTGCCTTTAGATCCAGGGTCAAGCTCATCTTT. Translated: CAFRSRVKLIF.

This clone was detected only a few times. This sequence joins TRDV3 and TRDJ3, with 12 bases aligning to TRDD3. Germline trimming cut 3 bases from V and 0 bases from J; bases unmatched to any gene: 24. The CDR3 is made up of 24 amino acids. The germline V gene has CDR1 TVYSNPD and CDR2 GDNSRS (reference sequence). CDR3 loop: CALIPRCSFLGDTKSSWDTRQMFF. The CDR3 coding sequence is TGTGCCTTAATTCCTAGATGTAGTTTTCTGGGGGATACGAAAAGCTCCTGGGACACCCGACAGATGTTTTTC.

This clone has more than one count but fewer than ten. The chain joins TRDV2 to TRDJ1; TRDD3 agrees at 8 bases. This CDR3 region has 15 residues. Germline V gene data show CDR1 as GEAIGNYY and CDR2 as EKD. V lost 8 bases, J lost 0 bases, and 10 bases stayed unmatched. CDR3 residues: CASLLGVPYTDKLIF. The CDR3 DNA is TGTGCCTCCTTACTGGGGGTTCCGTACACCGATAAACTCATCTTT.

The chain is built from TRDV1 and TRDJ1; the D is unclear. V lost 4 bases and J lost 2, with 20 bases in between. Germline CDR1 and CDR2: TSWWSYY and QGS. The CDR3 loop spans 17 amino acids. As DNA, the CDR3 is TGTGCTCTTGGGGTTAGACGCGGGACTCCACTGACCGATAAACTCATCTTT. This sequence encodes CALGVRRGTPLTDKLIF.

The rearrangement joins TRDV1 to TRDJ1; TRDD3 matches at 8 bases. Germline V gives CDR1 TSWWSYY, CDR2 QGS. The length of the CDR3 is 22 residues. Trimming at V came to 1 base and at J to 1 base, leaving 23 bases not matched to a gene. The CDR3 DNA reads TGTGCTCTTGGGGAACCTCAGGGCCCGTCCTTTTACTGGGGGCCACGCACCGATAAACTCATCTTT. Translating gives CALGEPQGPSFYWGPRTDKLIF.

Sample share makes this clone medium-sized. The rearrangement uses TRDV3 and TRDJ1; 11 bases match TRDD3. From germline, CDR1 is TVYSNPD and CDR2 GDNSRS (reference sequence). This CDR3 has 15 residues. V was clipped by 4 bases and J by 4 bases; unmatched bases: 11. Written as DNA, the CDR3 is TGTGCCTACTCCCCTTTGGGGGATACGCTCGATAAACTCATCTTT. It yields the protein CAYSPLGDTLDKLIF.

This chain connects TRDV1 to TRDJ1, with TRDD3 identical over 9 bases. Germline values: CDR1 TSWWSYY, CDR2 QGS. The V segment lost 5 bases and the J segment 3 bases; nucleotides outside the gene matches: 25. This CDR3 is built from 21 residues. The CDR3 protein is CALGTFPVSNSYWGKADKLIF. CDR3 sequence (DNA): TGTGCTCTTGGGACGTTTCCCGTCAGTAATTCGTACTGGGGGAAGGCCGATAAACTCATCTTT.

The genes are TRDV2 and TRDJ3; D unclear. The CDR3 contains 17 residues. Germline loops: CDR1 GEAIGNYY, CDR2 EKD. Trimming removed 3 bases from V and 0 bases from J, with 11 bases in between. The DNA for the CDR3 is TGTGCCTGTGACCCCCTCCGGCCCTCCTGGGACACCCGACAGATGTTTTTC. This encodes CACDPLRPSWDTRQMFF.

V is TRDV3 and J is TRDJ1; 11 nucleotides align to TRDD3. The V gene end was trimmed by 2 bases and the J gene end by 2 bases; junction bases not matched to a gene: 13. The CDR3 has 17 residues. Germline lookup yields CDR1 TVYSNPD and CDR2 GDNSRS (reference sequence). In DNA form, the CDR3 reads TGTGCCTTTGTTTTCTGGGGGATACCGCCTTTGACCGATAAACTCATCTTT. Residues: CAFVFWGIPPLTDKLIF.

This clone was counted once. The chain couples TRDV1 to TRDJ1; 7 bases match TRDD3. This CDR3 has 19 amino acids. Per germline, CDR1 TSWWSYY and CDR2 QGS. Trimming at V came to 2 bases and at J to 3 bases, leaving 18 bases not matched to a gene. The CDR3 bases are TGTGCTCTTGGGGAAATCCTGGGAGTTGGGGGACAAGAATCCGATAAACTCATCTTT. It specifies CALGEILGVGGQESDKLIF.

This clone appeared a few times. The CDR3 spells CALGERTRDTRQMFF. CDR3 DNA sequence: TGTGCTCTTGGGGAGCGAACCAGGGACACCCGACAGATGTTTTTC. The rearrangement uses TRDV1 and TRDJ3; no clear D. This CDR3 is 15 amino acids long. The V and J ends lost 3 bases and 5 bases respectively, with 8 bases between them. CDR1 is TSWWSYY, CDR2 QGS, per germline.

This clone was seen more than once but under ten times. This sequence joins TRDV3 and TRDJ1, with 7 bases lining up with TRDD3. The J segment lost 4 bases and the V segment lost 4 bases, leaving 24 bases of the junction unmatched. Germline values: CDR1 TVYSNPD, CDR2 GDNSRS (reference sequence). This CDR3 is 18 amino acids long. CDR3 in amino acids: CAYPLPKVILGNYDKLIF. The CDR3 nucleotides are TGTGCCTACCCGCTTCCCAAAGTTATACTGGGGAACTACGATAAACTCATCTTT.

The V and J genes are TRDV1 and TRDJ1, with D possibly TRDD2 on 9 matching bases. The CDR3 sequence is 23 residues long. Germline CDR1 reads TSWWSYY; CDR2 reads QGS. Trimming cost V 3 bases and J 2 bases, with 37 bases left between them. CDR3 nucleotides: TGTGCTCTTGGGGACACCTACCTTCCTACGGTACTGGGGGTCCTACCCCCTACCGATAAACTCATCTTT. Translation gives CALGDTYLPTVLGVLPPTDKLIF.

The V gene is TRDV1, the J gene TRDJ1; the match to TRDD2 covers 8 bases. V lost 5 bases and J lost 0; bases outside the gene matches: 29. The CDR3 is made up of 23 amino acids. Germline V gene data show CDR1 as TSWWSYY and CDR2 as QGS. CDR3 DNA sequence: TGTGCTCTTGGGAAATCTAAAACTTCCTACGTCGGGAGATATACTAAGTACACCGATAAACTCATCTTT. This encodes CALGKSKTSYVGRYTKYTDKLIF.

By sample share, this clone is large. The V call is TRDV3, the J call TRDJ1; 7 bases match TRDD3. Per germline, CDR1 TVYSNPD and CDR2 GDNSRS (reference sequence). The CDR3 has 19 amino acids. The trim removed 0 bases at V and 0 bases at J, leaving 19 bases unmatched. The CDR3 region is CAFSWGPGDAVGYTDKLIF. For the CDR3, the DNA is TGTGCCTTTAGCTGGGGCCCGGGGGATGCGGTGGGGTACACCGATAAACTCATCTTT.

J is TRDJ1 and V is TRDV1; D gene ambiguous. The V gene's germline CDR1 is TSWWSYY and CDR2 QGS. Trimming left V 4 bases short and J 1 base short, with 22 bases between. The CDR3 sequence is 18 residues long. Here the CDR3 reads CALGARERVCLPTDKLIF. CDR3 DNA sequence: TGTGCTCTTGGGGCTAGGGAGAGGGTATGCCTGCCCACCGATAAACTCATCTTT.

V and J are TRDV1 and TRDJ1, with D tentatively TRDD3 (5 bases). The CDR3 totals 14 residues. Germline V gene sequence: CDR1 TSWWSYY, CDR2 QGS. V dropped 0 bases and J dropped 2 bases, with 7 bases sitting between them. CDR3 sequence (DNA): TGTGCTCTTGGGGAACTAGGGGGGACCGATAAACTCATCTTT. Its translation is CALGELGGTDKLIF.

J is TRDJ1 and V is TRDV1, with 13 bases matching TRDD3. The CDR3 is 22 residues long. V was pared by 0 bases and J by 2 bases, with 18 bases of the junction left unmatched. Germline CDR1 TSWWSYY, CDR2 QGS. CDR3 protein: CALGELEGLPVLGDTRTDKLIF. CDR3 sequence (DNA): TGTGCTCTTGGGGAACTTGAAGGCCTTCCGGTACTGGGGGATACGCGTACCGATAAACTCATCTTT.

This clone is termed medium-sized. This chain joins TRDV2 and TRDJ1; 7 nucleotides agree with TRDD3. Germline V gene lookup returns CDR1 GEAIGNYY and CDR2 EKD. The CDR3 has 19 residues. J was trimmed by 0 bases and V by 0 bases; bases with no gene match: 15. The DNA for the CDR3 is TGTGCCTGTGACACCGTTGCTACCCCGATGGGGGAAAACACCGATAAACTCATCTTT. Translation: CACDTVATPMGENTDKLIF.

Comments on this clone: This sample includes further DNA sequences coding for the same CDR3. The chain employs TRDV1 and TRDJ1; 9 nucleotides agree with TRDD3. V lost 2 bases and J lost 0; bases outside the gene matches: 28. The CDR3 spans 24 residues. CDR1 TSWWSYY and CDR2 QGS come from the germline V gene. The DNA of the CDR3 is TGTGCTCTTGGGGAAGGAAAATTGCCGGGGGATACTGTGGGAACCCTCTCGTACACCGATAAACTCATCTTT. Translation: CALGEGKLPGDTVGTLSYTDKLIF.